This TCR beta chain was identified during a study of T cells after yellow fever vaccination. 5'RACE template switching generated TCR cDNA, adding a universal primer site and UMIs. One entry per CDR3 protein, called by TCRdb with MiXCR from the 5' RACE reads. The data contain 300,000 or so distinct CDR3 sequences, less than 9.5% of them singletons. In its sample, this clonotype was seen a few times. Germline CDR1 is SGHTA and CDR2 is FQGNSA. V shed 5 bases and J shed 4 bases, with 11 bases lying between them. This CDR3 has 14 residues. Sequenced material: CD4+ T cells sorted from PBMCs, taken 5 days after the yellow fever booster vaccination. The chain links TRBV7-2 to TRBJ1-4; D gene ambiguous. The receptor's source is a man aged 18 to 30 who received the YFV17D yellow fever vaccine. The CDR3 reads CASSLILGNEKLFF. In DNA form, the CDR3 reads TGTGCCAGCAGCCTCATCCTGGGTAATGAAAAACTGTTTTTT.